The clone carrying this TCR beta chain showed up many times. Antigen unknown. The protocol attached unique molecular identifiers to individual cDNA molecules. One entry per CDR3 protein results from TCRdb running MiXCR on the 5' RACE reads. This sample has about 80,000 distinct CDR3 sequences; approximately 12% occur once, and the top ten carry roughly a sixth. The entry originates in a study of early T cells in non-severe SARS-CoV-2 infection. Findings and limits, study-wide: The matching step, a VDJdb search, favored anti-spike CD8 responses and missed private and CD4 specificities.

Between the trimmed V and J ends, which lost 1 base and 4 bases, there was a span of 13 bases. The CDR3 spans 15 residues. Germline V gene data show CDR1 as MGHDK and CDR2 as SYGVNS. This specimen was whole blood, taken at baseline. The source is an adult who was a healthcare worker with PCR-confirmed SARS-CoV-2 infection or an uninfected control (not recorded which). The donor label of this sample is uncertain. The rearrangement uses TRBV25-1 and TRBJ1-1; D remains ambiguous. The DNA for the CDR3 is TGTGCCAGCAGTGAATCTGGAGGGAGGGCCACTGAAGCTTTCTTT. Protein sequence: CASSESGGRATEAFF.